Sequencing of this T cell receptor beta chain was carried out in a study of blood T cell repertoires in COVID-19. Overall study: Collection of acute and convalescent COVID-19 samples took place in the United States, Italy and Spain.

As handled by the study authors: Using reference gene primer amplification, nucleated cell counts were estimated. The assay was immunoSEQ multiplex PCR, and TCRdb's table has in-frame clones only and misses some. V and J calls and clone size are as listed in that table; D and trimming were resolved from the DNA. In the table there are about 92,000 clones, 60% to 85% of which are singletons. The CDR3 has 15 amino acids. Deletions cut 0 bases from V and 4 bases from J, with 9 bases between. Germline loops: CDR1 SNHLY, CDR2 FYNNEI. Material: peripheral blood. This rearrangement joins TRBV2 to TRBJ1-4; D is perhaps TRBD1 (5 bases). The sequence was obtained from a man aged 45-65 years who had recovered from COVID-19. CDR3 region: CASSEARGNNEKLFF. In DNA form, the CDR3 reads TGTGCCAGCAGTGAAGCGCGGGGGAATAATGAAAAACTGTTTTTT.